Sequencing of this TCR beta chain was carried out in a study of shared clonotypes between healthy human individuals. Original processing methods: Quality scores were absent from the junction-only immunoSEQ sequences, so filtering differed. Using immunoSEQ multiplex PCR, the repertoire was profiled, and TCRdb retains in-frame clones only, with some absent. V, J and clone size are taken as reported in that table, and D and trimming were inferred from the DNA itself. The sample lists roughly 2,500,000 clones, roughly 93% seen once, with 0.36% in the top ten. This CDR3 contains 16 residues. Per germline, CDR1 SGHDN and CDR2 FVKESK. The ends lost 0 bases at V and 4 bases at J; junction bases unmatched: 5.

The sample was naive CD4+ T cells from PBMCs. Stated subset: CD45RA+ positively selected. V usage is TRBV14 and J usage is TRBJ2-1; 8 positions match TRBD2. This sequence was found in a man between 18 and 35 years old in good health. Some clones in this sample may be carry-over from other donors' samples. For the CDR3, the DNA is TGTGCCAGCAGCCAAGATAGCGGGACCCGTTACAATGAGCAGTTCTTC. It encodes CASSQDSGTRYNEQFF.